A single TCR beta chain is shown here with its context. The antigen remains undetermined. This record comes from a study of T cell responses to AZD1222 COVID-19 vaccine. Study conclusions and caveats: Regions 160-218 and 743-854 held dominance among vaccine-associated CD4 TCRs, which spanned spike. In a largely white British group with more females than males, clonal diversity was possibly underestimated.

This CDR3 spans 16 amino acids. Between the trimmed V and J ends, which lost 2 bases and 3 bases, there was a span of 16 bases. CDR1 and CDR2 (germline): SNHLY, FYNNEI. Assay: immunoSEQ multiplex PCR; the TCRdb copy retains only in-frame clones and omits some. This sample carries about 140,000 clones, roughly 90% of them seen once, and the ten largest clones take 3% to 3.5%. The clonotype comes from an adult in good health. The genes are TRBV2 and TRBJ1-1, with D maybe TRBD1 (5 bases). The specimen comprised peripheral blood, sampled on day 0 of AZD1222 vaccination. CDR3 nucleotide sequence: TGTGCCAGCAGTGAATCCAGGACACCATTGGACACTGAAGCTTTCTTT. Translated, it gives CASSESRTPLDTEAFF.